This TCR beta chain is drawn from a study of cytomegalovirus exposure and HLA in healthy donors. The PCR contained 60 Vbeta and 13 Jbeta primers. TCRdb keeps only in-frame clones here, not all; method: immunoSEQ multiplex PCR. The sample lists around 130,000 clones, more than 70% occurring once. This CDR3 contains 12 residues. The trim removed 8 bases at V and 5 bases at J, leaving 3 bases unmatched. CDR1 and CDR2 from the germline V gene are MNHEY and SVGAGI. What was sequenced was PBMCs. This receptor was taken from a human donor in good health. The chain joins TRBV6-5 to TRBJ2-5; 9 positions match TRBD1. CDR3 protein: CASSGQGETQYF. The CDR3 DNA sequence: TGTGCCAGCTCAGGACAGGGGGAGACCCAGTACTTC.